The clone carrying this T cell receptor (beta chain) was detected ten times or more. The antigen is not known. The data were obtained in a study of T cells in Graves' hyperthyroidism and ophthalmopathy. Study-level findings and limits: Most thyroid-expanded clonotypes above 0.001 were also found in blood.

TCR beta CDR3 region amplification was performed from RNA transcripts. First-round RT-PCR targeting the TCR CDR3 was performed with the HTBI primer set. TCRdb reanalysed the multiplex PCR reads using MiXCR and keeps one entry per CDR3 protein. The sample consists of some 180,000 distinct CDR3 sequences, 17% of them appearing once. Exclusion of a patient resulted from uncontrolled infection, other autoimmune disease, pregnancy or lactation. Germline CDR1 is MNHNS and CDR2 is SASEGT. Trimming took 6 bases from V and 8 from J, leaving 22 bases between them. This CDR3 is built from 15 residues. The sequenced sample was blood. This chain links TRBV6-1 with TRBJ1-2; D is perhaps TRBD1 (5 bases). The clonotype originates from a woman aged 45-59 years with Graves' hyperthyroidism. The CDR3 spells CASSRDSNPYVGYTF. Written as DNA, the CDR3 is TGTGCCAGCAGCCGGGACTCAAACCCCTACGTGGGCTACACCTTC.